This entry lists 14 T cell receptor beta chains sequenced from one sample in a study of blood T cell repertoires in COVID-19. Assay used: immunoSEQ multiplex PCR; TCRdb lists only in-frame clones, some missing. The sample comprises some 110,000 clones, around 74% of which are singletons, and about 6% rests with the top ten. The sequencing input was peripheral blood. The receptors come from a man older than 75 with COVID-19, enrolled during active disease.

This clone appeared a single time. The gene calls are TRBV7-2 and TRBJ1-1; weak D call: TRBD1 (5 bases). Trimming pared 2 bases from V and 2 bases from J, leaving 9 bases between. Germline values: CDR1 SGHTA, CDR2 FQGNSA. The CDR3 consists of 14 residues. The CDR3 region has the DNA TGTGCCAGCAGCTTACAGGGAGGAAACACTGAAGCTTTCTTT. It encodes CASSLQGGNTEAFF.

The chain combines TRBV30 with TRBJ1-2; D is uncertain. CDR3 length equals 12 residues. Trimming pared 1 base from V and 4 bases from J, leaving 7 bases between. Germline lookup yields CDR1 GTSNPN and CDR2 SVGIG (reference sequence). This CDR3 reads CAWSGGGYGYTF. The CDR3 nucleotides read TGTGCCTGGAGTGGTGGAGGCTATGGCTACACCTTC.

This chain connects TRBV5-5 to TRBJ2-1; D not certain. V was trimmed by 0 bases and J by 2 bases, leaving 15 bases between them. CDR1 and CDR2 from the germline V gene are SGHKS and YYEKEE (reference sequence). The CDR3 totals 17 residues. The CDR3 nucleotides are TGTGCCAGCAGCTTGGCACAGCTGGTCAGTACCTACAATGAGCAGTTCTTC. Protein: CASSLAQLVSTYNEQFF.

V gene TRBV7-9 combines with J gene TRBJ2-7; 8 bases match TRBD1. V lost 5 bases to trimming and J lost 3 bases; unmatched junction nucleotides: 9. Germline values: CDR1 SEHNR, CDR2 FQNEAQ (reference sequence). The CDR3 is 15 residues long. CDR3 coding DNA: TGTGCCAGCAGCCCGATGGACAGGGAATACTACGAGCAGTACTTC. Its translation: CASSPMDREYYEQYF.

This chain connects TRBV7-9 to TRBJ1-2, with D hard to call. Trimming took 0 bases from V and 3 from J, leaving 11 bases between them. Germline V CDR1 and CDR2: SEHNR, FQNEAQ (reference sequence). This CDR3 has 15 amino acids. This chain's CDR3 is CASSLAWEEDYGYTF. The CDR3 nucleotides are TGTGCCAGCAGCTTAGCGTGGGAGGAGGACTATGGCTACACCTTC.

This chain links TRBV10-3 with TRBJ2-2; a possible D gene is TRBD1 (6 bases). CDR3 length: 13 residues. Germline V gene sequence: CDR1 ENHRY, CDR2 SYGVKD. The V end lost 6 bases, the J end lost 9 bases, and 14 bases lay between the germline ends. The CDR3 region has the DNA TGTGCCATCAGGTTCTCGGACAGTCGGGAGCTGTTTTTT. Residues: CAIRFSDSRELFF.

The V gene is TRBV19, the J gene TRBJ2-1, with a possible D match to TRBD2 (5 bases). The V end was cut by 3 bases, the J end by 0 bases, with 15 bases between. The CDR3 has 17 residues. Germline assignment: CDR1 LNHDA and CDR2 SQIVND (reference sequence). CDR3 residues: CASSMDGLSSSYNEQFF. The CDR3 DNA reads TGTGCCAGTAGTATGGACGGACTTTCTAGCTCCTACAATGAGCAGTTCTTC.

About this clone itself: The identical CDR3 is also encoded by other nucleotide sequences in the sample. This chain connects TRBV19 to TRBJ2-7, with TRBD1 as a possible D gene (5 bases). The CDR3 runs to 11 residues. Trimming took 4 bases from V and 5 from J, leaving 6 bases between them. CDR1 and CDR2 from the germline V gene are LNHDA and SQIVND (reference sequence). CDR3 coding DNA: TGTGCCAGTAGTACAGGGAACGAGCAGTACTTC. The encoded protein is CASSTGNEQYF.

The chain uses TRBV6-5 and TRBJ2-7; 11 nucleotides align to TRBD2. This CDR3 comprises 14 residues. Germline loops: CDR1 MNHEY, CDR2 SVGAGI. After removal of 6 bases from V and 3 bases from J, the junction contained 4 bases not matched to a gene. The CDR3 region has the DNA TGTGCCAGCAGGACACTAGCGGGAGTCTACGAGCAGTACTTC. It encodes CASRTLAGVYEQYF.

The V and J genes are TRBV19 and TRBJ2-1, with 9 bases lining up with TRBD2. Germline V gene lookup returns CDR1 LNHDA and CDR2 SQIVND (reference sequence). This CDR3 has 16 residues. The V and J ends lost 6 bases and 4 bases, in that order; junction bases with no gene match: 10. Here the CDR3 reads CASRTLAGGGYNEQFF. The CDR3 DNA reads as TGTGCCAGTAGAACATTGGCGGGAGGGGGGTACAATGAGCAGTTCTTC.

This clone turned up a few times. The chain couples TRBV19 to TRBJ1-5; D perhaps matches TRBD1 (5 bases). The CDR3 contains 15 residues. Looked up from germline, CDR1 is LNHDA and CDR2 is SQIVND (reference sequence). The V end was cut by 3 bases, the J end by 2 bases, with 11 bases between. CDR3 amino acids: CASSIRGSGNQPQHF. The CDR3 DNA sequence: TGTGCCAGTAGTATTCGGGGGTCGGGCAATCAGCCCCAGCATTTT.

The CDR3 loop is CASSQGAQETQYF. CDR3 coding DNA: TGTGCCAGCAGCCAAGGAGCCCAAGAGACCCAGTACTTC. V gene TRBV4-2 combines with J gene TRBJ2-5; D remains unclear. This CDR3 comprises 13 residues. V shed 1 base and J shed 1 base, with 4 bases lying between them. Germline assignment: CDR1 LGHNA and CDR2 YNFKEQ.

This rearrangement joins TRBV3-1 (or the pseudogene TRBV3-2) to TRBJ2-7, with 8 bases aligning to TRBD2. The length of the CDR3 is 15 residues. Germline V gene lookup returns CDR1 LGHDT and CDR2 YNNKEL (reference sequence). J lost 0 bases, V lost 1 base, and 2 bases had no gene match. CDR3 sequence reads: CASSQAGGPSYEQYF. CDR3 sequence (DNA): TGTGCCAGCAGCCAAGCGGGAGGGCCCTCCTACGAGCAGTACTTC.

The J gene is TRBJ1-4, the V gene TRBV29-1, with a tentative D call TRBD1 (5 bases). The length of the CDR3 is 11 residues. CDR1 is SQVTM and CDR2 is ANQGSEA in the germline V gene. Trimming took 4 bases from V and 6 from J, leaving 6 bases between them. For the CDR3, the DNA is TGCAGCGTTGGACAGTATGAAAAACTGTTTTTT. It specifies CSVGQYEKLFF.